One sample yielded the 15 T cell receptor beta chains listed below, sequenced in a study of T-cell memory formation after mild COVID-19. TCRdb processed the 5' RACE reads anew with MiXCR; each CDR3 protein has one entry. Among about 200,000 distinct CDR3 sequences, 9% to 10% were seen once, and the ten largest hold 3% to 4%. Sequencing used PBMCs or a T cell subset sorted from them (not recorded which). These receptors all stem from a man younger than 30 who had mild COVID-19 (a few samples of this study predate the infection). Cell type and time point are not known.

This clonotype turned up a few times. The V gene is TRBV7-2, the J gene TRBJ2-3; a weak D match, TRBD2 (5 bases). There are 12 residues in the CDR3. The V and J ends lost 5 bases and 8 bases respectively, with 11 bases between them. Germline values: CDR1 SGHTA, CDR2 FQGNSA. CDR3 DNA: TGTGCCAGCAGCCCCGGGGATGGTACGCAGTATTTT. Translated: CASSPGDGTQYF.

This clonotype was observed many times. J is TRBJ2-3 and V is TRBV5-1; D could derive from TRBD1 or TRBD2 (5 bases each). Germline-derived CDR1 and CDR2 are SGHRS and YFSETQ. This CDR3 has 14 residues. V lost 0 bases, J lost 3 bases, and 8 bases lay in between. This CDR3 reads CASSLGGMTDTQYF. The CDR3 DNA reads TGCGCCAGCAGCTTGGGGGGGATGACAGATACGCAGTATTTT.

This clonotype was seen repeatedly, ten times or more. CDR3 nucleotide sequence: TGTGCCAGCAGTCCTAGGAGGGTATACACAGATACGCAGTATTTT. This translates into CASSPRRVYTDTQYF. The V gene is TRBV6-2 or TRBV6-3, the J gene TRBJ2-3, with D maybe TRBD2 (6 bases). The CDR3 sequence is 15 residues long. Trimming removed 5 bases from V and 2 bases from J, with 14 bases in between. Germline CDR1 reads MNHEY; CDR2 reads SVGEGT.

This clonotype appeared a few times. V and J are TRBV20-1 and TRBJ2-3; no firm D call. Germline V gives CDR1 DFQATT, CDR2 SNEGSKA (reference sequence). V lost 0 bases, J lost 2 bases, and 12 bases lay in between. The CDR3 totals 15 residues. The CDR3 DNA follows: TGCAGTGCTAGAGATATCGTAGGATTCACAGATACGCAGTATTTT. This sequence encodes CSARDIVGFTDTQYF.

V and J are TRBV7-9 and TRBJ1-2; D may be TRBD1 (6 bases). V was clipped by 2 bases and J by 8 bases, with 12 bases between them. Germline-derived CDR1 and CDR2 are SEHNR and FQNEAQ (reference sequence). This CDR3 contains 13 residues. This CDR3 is CASSLKQGRGYTF. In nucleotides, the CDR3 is TGTGCCAGCAGCTTAAAACAGGGTAGAGGCTACACCTTC.

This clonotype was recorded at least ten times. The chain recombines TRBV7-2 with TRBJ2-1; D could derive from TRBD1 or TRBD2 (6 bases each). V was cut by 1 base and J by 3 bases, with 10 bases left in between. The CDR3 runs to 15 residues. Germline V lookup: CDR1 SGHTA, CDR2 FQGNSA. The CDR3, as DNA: TGTGCCAGCAGCTTAGTGGGGGGCTTCTACAATGAGCAGTTCTTC. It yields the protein CASSLVGGFYNEQFF.

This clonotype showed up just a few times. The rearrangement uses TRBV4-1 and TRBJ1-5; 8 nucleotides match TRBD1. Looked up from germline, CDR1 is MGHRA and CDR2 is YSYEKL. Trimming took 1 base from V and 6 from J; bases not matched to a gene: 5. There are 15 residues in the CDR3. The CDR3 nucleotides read TGCGCCAGCAGCCAAGGCTCGGACAGGGTTCAGCCCCAGCATTTT. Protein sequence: CASSQGSDRVQPQHF.

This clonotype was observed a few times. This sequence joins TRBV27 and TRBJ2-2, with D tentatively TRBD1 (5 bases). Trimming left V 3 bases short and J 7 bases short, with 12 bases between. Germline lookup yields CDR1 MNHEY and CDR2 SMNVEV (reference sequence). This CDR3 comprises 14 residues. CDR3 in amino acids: CASSLTDYIGELFF. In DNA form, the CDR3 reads TGTGCCAGCAGTTTGACAGATTATATCGGGGAGCTGTTTTTT.

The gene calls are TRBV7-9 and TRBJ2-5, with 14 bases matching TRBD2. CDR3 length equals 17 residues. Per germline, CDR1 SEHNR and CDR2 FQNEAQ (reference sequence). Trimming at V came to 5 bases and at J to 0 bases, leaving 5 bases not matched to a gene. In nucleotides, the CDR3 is TGTGCCAGCAGCCAAGGACTAGCGGGGGGAAACCAAGAGACCCAGTACTTC. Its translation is CASSQGLAGGNQETQYF.

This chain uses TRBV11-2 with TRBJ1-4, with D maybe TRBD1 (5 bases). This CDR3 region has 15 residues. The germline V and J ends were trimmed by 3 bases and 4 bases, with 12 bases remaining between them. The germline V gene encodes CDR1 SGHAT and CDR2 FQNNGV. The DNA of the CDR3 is TGTGCCAGCAGCTTCACCGGGACGGATAATGAAAAACTGTTTTTT. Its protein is CASSFTGTDNEKLFF.

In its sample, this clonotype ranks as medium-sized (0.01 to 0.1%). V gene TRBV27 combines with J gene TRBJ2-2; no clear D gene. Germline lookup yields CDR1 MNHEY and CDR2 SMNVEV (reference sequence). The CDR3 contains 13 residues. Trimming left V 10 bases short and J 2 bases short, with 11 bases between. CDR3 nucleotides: TGTGCCACTGGGTCGGCCAACACCGGGGAGCTGTTTTTT. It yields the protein CATGSANTGELFF.

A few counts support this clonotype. Written as DNA, the CDR3 is TGTGCCAGCAGTCGTACCCCCTACGAGCAGTACTTC. Translating gives CASSRTPYEQYF. J is TRBJ2-7 and V is TRBV7-9, with D hard to call. The CDR3 runs to 12 residues. The germline CDR1 and CDR2 sequences are SEHNR and FQNEAQ (reference sequence). V was pared by 6 bases and J by 2 bases, with 8 bases between. The full variable domain, completed using reference TRBV7-9 and TRBJ2-7, is DTGVSQNPRHKITKRGQNVTFRCDPISEHNRLYWYRQTLGQGPEFLTYFQNEAQLEKSRLLSDRFSAERPKGSFSTLEIQRTEQGDSAMYLCASSRTPYEQYFGPGTRLTVT.

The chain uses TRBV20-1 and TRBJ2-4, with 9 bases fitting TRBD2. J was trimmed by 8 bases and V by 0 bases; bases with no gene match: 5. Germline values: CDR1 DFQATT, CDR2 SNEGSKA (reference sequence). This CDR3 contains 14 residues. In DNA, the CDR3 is TGCAGTGCTAGAGATTTGAAGCGGGGGGACATTCAGTACTTC. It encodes CSARDLKRGDIQYF.

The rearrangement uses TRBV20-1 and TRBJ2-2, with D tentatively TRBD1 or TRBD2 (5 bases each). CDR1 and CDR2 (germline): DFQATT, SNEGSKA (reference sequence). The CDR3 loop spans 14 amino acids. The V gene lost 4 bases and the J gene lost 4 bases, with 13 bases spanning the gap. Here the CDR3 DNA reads TGCAGTGCTACATCCGGGACCACCACCGGGGAGCTGTTTTTT. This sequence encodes CSATSGTTTGELFF.

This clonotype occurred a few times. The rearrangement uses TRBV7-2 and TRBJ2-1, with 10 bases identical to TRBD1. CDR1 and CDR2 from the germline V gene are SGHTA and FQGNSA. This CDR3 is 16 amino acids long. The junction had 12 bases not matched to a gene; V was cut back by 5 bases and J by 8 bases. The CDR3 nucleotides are TGTGCCAGCAGCCCCGGGGGGGGGGACAGGGGCCATGAGCAGTTCTTC. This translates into CASSPGGGDRGHEQFF.